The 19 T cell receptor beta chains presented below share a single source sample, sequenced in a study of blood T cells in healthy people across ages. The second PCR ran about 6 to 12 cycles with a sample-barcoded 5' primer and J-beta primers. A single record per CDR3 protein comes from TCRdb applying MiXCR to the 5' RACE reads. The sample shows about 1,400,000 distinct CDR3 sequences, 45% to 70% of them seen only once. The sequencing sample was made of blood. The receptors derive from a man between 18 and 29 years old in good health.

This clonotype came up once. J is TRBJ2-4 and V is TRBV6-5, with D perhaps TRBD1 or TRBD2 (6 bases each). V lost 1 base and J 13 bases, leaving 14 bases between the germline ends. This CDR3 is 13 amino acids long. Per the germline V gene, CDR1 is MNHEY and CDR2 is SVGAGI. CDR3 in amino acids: CASSYFSGEEQYF. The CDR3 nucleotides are TGTGCCAGCAGTTACTTCTCAGGGGAGGAGCAGTACTTC.

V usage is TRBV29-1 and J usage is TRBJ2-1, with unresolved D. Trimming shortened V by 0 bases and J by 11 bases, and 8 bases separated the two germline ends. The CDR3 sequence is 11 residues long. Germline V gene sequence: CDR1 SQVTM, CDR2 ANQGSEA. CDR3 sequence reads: CSVEDSAKQFF. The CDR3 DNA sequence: TGCAGCGTTGAAGATAGTGCGAAGCAGTTCTTC.

The CDR3 DNA reads as TGTGCCAGCAGTCTCCTTAGGGGCACCACAGATACGCAGTATTTT. This gives the protein CASSLLRGTTDTQYF. The chain couples TRBV6-2 or TRBV6-3 to TRBJ2-3, with D maybe TRBD1 (5 bases). Trimming removed 5 bases from V and 2 bases from J, with 14 bases in between. The CDR3 covers 15 residues. Germline assignment: CDR1 MNHEY and CDR2 SVGEGT.

CDR3: CASSPLRAGPYNEQFF. CDR3 bases: TGCGCCAGCAGCCCCCTGAGAGCGGGCCCCTACAATGAGCAGTTCTTC. V is TRBV4-3 and J is TRBJ2-1, with D possibly TRBD2 on 6 matching bases. The CDR3 runs to 16 residues. The germline V and J ends were trimmed by 4 bases and 2 bases, with 15 bases remaining between them. CDR1 is LGHNA and CDR2 is YSLEER in the germline V gene.

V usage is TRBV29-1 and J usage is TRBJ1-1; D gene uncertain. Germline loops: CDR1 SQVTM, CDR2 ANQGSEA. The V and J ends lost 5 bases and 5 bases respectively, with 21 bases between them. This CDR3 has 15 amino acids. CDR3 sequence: CSVHFEGRLGTEAFF. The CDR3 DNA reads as TGCAGCGTTCACTTTGAAGGAAGGCTGGGGACTGAAGCTTTCTTT.

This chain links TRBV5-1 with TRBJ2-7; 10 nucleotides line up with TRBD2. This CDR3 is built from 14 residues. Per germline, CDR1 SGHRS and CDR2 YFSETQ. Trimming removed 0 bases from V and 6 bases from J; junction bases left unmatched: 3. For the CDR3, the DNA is TGCGCCAGCAGCTTGGAAGCGGGAGGGGGCGAGCAGTACTTC. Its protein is CASSLEAGGGEQYF.

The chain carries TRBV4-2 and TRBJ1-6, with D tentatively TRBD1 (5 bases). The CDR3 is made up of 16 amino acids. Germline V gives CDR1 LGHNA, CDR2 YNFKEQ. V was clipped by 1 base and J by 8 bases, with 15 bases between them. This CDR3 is CASSQARGQGYSPLHF. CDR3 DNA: TGTGCCAGCAGCCAAGCCCGAGGGCAGGGCTATTCACCCCTCCACTTT.

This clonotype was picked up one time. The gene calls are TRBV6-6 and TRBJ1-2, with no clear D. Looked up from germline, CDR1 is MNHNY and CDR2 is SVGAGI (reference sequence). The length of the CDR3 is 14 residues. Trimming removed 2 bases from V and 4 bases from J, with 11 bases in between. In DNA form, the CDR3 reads TGTGCCAGCAGTTACGGGTCAACAACCTATGGCTACACCTTC. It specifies CASSYGSTTYGYTF.

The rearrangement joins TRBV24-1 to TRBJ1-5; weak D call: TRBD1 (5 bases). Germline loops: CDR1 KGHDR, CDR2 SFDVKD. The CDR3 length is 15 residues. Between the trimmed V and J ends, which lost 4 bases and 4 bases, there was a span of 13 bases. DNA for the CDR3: TGTGCCACCAGTGACCCCACAGGATCTAATCAGCCCCAGCATTTT. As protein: CATSDPTGSNQPQHF.

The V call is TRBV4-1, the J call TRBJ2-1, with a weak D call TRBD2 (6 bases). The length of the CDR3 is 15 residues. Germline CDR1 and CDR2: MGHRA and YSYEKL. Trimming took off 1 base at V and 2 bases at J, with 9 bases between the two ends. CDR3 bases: TGCGCCAGCAGCCAAGGAGGGAGGACCTACAATGAGCAGTTCTTC. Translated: CASSQGGRTYNEQFF.

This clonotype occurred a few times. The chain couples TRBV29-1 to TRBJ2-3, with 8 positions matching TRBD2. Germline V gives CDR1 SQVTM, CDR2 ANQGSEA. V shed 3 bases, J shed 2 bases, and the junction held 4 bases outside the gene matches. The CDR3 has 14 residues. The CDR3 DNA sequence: TGCAGCGTTGAGGTAGCGGGGACCACAGATACGCAGTATTTT. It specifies CSVEVAGTTDTQYF.

DNA of the CDR3: TGCGCCAGCAGCTTGGAGGGACTCTCGAACACTGAAGCTTTCTTT. This sequence encodes CASSLEGLSNTEAFF. The J gene is TRBJ1-1, the V gene TRBV5-1; D might be TRBD1 (5 bases). Trimming shortened V by 0 bases and J by 1 base, and 10 bases separated the two germline ends. Per the germline V gene, CDR1 is SGHRS and CDR2 is YFSETQ. The CDR3 runs 15 residues.

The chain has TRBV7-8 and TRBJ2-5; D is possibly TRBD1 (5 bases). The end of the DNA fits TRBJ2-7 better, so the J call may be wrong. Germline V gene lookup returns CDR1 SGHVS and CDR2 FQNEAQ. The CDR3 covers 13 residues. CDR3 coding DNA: TGTGCCAGCAGTGGGGCAAGGCACCACGAGCAGTACTTC. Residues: CASSGARHHEQYF.

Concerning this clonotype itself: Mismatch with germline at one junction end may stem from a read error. CDR3 protein: CSAGDYNEQVF. Here the CDR3 DNA reads TGCAGTGCTGGGGACTACAATGAGCAGGTCTTC. The chain is built from TRBV20-1 and TRBJ2-1; TRBD2 agrees at 7 bases. CDR3 length equals 11 residues. CDR1 DFQATT and CDR2 SNEGSKA come from the germline V gene (reference sequence).

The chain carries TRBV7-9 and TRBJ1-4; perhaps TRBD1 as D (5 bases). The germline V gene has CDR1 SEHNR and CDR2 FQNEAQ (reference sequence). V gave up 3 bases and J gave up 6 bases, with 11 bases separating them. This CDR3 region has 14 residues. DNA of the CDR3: TGTGCCAGCAGCTTGGGGCGATTTGATGAAAAACTGTTTTTT. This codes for CASSLGRFDEKLFF.

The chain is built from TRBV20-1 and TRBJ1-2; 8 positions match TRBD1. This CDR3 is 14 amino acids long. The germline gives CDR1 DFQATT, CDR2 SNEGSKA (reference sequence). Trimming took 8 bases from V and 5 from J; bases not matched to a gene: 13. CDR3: CSPRLGQDKYGYTF. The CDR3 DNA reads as TGCAGTCCCCGCCTGGGACAGGATAAATATGGCTACACCTTC.

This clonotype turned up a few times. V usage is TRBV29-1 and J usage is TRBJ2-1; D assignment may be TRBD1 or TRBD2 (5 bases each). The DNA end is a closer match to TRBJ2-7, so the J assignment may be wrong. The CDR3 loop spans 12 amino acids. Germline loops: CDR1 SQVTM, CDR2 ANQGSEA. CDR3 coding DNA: TGCAGCGTTGGGTTGGGGCGAGGGGAGCAGTACTTC. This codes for CSVGLGRGEQYF.

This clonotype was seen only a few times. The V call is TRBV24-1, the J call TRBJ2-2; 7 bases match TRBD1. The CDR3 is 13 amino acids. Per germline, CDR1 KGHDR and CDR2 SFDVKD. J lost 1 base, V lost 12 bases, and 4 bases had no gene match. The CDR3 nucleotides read TGTGCCTCACGGGACAGGAACACCGGGGAGCTGTTTTTT. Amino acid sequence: CASRDRNTGELFF.

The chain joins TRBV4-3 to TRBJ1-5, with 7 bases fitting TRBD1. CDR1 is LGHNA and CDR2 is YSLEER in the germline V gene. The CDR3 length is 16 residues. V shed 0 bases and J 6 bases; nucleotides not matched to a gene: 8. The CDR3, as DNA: TGCGCCAGCAGCCAAGACCTAACAGGGGTTGCTCAGCCCCAGCATTTT. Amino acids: CASSQDLTGVAQPQHF.